Listed here are 6 T cell receptor beta chains from one sample, sequenced in a study of shared clonotypes between healthy human individuals. Measured with immunoSEQ multiplex PCR; TCRdb has only the in-frame clones, and not every one. The sample lists under 1 million clones; 80% to 95% were seen once. CD45RO-negative cells were positively selected for CCR7, leaving out terminally differentiated effector memory CD45RA+ cells. Sample: naive CD8+ T cells sorted from blood. The source of these receptors is a man in his thirties or forties in good health.

V is TRBV12-1 and J is TRBJ2-3; the D call in the table, TRBD2, was not verified against the DNA. TRBV12-1 is annotated as a pseudogene. CDR3 length equals 20 residues. The CDR3 loop reads CASSFVGTSGRGPSTDTQYF. The CDR3 DNA reads as TGTGCCAGCAGCTTTGTGGGGACTAGCGGGAGAGGGCCGAGCACAGATACGCAGTATTTT.

V and J are TRBV19 and TRBJ2-2, with D uncertain. Germline CDR1 LNHDA, CDR2 SQIVND (reference sequence). CDR3 size: 14 residues. V gave up 5 bases and J gave up 8 bases, with 15 bases separating them. CDR3 sequence reads: CASSLNPAPGELFF. The DNA of the CDR3 is TGTGCCAGTAGTCTTAATCCAGCGCCTGGGGAGCTGTTTTTT.

This chain uses TRBV28 with TRBJ1-5; 7 bases line up with TRBD1. The junction had 10 bases not matched to a gene; V was cut back by 5 bases and J by 6 bases. The CDR3 has 15 residues. Germline V lookup: CDR1 MDHEN, CDR2 SYDVKM. CDR3 sequence (DNA): TGTGCCAGCAGTAGGGGAATACAGGGGATTCAGCCCCAGCATTTT. Translated, it gives CASSRGIQGIQPQHF.

This rearrangement joins TRBV4-1 to TRBJ2-1, with 10 bases that match TRBD2. Germline CDR1 MGHRA, CDR2 YSYEKL. With V trimmed by 1 base and J by 10 bases, 7 bases remained unmatched. The CDR3 extends over 15 amino acids. CDR3: CASSQGLAGVGEQFF. CDR3 in DNA: TGCGCCAGCAGCCAAGGGCTAGCGGGAGTGGGGGAGCAGTTCTTC.

The chain carries TRBV7-6 and TRBJ2-7; 12 nucleotides align to TRBD1. CDR1 and CDR2 from the germline V gene are SGHVS and FNYEAQ. The CDR3 has 16 amino acids. J lost 1 base, V lost 4 bases, and 5 bases had no gene match. This chain's CDR3 is CASSSGQGALSYEQYF. DNA of the CDR3: TGTGCCAGCAGCTCGGGACAGGGGGCATTATCCTACGAGCAGTACTTC.

V usage is TRBV6-1 and J usage is TRBJ1-2; unclear D gene. The CDR3 extends over 14 amino acids. The V gene lost 8 bases and the J gene lost 8 bases, with 21 bases spanning the gap. Germline CDR1 MNHNS, CDR2 SASEGT. The CDR3 bases are TGTGCCAGCCTTAACGCACCGGGATTACGGGGCTACACCTTC. Protein sequence: CASLNAPGLRGYTF.